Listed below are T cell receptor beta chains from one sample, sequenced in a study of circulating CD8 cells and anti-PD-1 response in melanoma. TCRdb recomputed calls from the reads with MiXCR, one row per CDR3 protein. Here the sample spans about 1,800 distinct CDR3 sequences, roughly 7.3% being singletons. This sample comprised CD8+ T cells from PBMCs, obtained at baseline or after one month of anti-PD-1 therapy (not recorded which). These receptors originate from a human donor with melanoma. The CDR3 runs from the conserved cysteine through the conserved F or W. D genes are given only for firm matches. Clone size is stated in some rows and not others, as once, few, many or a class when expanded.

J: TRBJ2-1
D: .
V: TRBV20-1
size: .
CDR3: CSARVMVSRNEQFF
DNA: TGCAGTGCTAGAGTAATGGTTTCGAGGAATGAGCAGTTCTTC

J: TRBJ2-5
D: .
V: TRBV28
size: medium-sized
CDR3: CASRGWERNTGETQYF
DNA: TGTGCCAGCAGGGGATGGGAGCGGAACACGGGGGAGACCCAGTACTTC

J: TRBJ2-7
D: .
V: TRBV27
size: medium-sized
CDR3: CASSLSPYEQYF
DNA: TGTGCCAGCAGTTTATCCCCATACGAGCAGTACTTC

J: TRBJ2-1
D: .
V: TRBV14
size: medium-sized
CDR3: CASSQDRILSSYNEQFF
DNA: TGTGCCAGCAGCCAAGATCGGATACTTTCCTCCTACAATGAGCAGTTCTTC

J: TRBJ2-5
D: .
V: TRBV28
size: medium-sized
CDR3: CASSLIGTGETQYF
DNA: TGTGCCAGCAGTTTGATCGGTACCGGAGAGACCCAGTACTTC

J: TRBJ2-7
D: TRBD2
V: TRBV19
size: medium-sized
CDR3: CASGAGTSGYEQYF
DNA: TGTGCCAGTGGTGCCGGGACTAGCGGCTACGAGCAGTACTTC

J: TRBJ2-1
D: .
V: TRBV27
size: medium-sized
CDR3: CASSLRVGGLRDEQFF
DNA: TGTGCCAGCAGTCTCCGAGTGGGGGGGCTTAGAGATGAGCAGTTCTTC

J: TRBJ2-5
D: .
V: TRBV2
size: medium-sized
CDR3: CASSEDQGSQETQYF
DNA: TGTGCCAGCAGTGAAGACCAGGGGAGCCAAGAGACCCAGTACTTC

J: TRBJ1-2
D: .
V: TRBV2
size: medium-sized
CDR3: CASPYQDYGYSF
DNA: TGTGCCAGCCCCTATCAAGACTATGGCTACTCCTTC

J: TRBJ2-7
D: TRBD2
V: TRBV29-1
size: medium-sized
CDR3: CSVGTSGRENSYEQYF
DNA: TGCAGCGTTGGAACTAGCGGGAGGGAAAACTCCTACGAGCAGTACTTC

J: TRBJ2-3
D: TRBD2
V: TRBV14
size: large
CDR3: CASSPRTSGGNTDTQYF
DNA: TGTGCCAGCAGCCCCAGGACTAGCGGGGGGAACACAGATACGCAGTATTTT

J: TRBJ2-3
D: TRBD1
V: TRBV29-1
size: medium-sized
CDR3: CSGSGTGVTNTQYF
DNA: TGCAGCGGATCCGGGACAGGGGTAACAAATACGCAGTATTTT

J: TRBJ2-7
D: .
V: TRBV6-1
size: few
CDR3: CASRVAYEQQYF
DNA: TGTGCCAGCAGGGTAGCCTACGAACAGCAGTACTTC

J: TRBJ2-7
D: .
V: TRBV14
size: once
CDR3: CASSGAGQTHEQYF
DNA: TGTGCCAGCAGCGGAGCGGGACAGACCCACGAGCAGTACTTC

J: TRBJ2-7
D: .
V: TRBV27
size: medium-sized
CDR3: CASSLTGNEQYF
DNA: TGTGCCAGCAGCCTAACAGGAAACGAGCAGTACTTC

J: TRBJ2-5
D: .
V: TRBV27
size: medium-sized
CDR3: CASSPGRTQETQYF
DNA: TGTGCCAGCAGTCCCGGGCGGACACAAGAGACCCAGTACTTC

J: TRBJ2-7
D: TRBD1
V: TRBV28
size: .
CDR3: CATAQGINYEQYF
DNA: TGTGCCACCGCACAGGGGATTAACTACGAGCAGTACTTC

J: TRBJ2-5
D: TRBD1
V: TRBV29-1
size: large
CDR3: CSVDWGQGIETQYF
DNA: TGCAGCGTTGATTGGGGACAGGGTATTGAGACCCAGTACTTC

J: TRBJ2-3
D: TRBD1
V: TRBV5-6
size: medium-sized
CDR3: CASSGRQGNTDTQYF
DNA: TGTGCCAGCAGCGGAAGACAGGGAAATACAGATACGCAGTATTTT

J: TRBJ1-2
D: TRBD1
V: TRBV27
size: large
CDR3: CASREQGNLYGYTF
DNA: TGTGCCAGCAGGGAACAGGGGAACCTCTATGGCTACACCTTC

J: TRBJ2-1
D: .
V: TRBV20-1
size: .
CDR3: CSAPKQERFNEQFF
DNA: TGCAGTGCCCCCAAGCAGGAGAGGTTTAATGAGCAGTTCTTC

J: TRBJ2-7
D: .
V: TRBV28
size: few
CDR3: CASSPPEGREQYF
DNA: TGTGCCAGCAGCCCCCCTGAAGGCCGGGAGCAGTACTTC

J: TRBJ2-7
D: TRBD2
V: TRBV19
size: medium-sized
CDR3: CASSISSGSLDEQYF
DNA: TGTGCCAGTAGTATATCTAGCGGGAGTCTCGACGAGCAGTACTTC

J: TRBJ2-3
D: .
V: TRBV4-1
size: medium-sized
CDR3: CASSQDRPSTDTQYF
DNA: TGCGCCAGCAGCCAAGATCGGCCTAGCACAGATACGCAGTATTTT

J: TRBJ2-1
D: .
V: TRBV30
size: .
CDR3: CAWRSSGEQFF
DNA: TGTGCCTGGAGATCGTCAGGAGAGCAGTTCTTC

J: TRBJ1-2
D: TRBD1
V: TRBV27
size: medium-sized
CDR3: CASSSRDRGRNGYTF
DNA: TGTGCCAGCAGTTCCCGGGACAGGGGGCGCAATGGCTACACCTTC

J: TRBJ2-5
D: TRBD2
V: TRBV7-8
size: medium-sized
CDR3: CASSADFSGGVGETQYF
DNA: TGTGCCAGCAGCGCCGACTTTAGCGGGGGGGTTGGAGAGACCCAGTACTTC

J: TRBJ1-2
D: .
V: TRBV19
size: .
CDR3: CASYAGGYTF
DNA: TGTGCCAGTTACGCAGGAGGCTACACCTTC

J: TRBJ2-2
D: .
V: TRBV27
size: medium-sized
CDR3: CASRDGQNTGELFF
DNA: TGTGCCAGCAGGGACGGACAGAACACCGGGGAGCTGTTTTTT

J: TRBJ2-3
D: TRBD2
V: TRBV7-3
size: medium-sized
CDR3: CASSVGLANTDTQYF
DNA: TGTGCCAGCAGCGTGGGACTAGCGAACACAGATACGCAGTATTTT

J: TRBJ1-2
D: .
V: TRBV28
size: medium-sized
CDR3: CASSLPGSHYGYTF
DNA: TGTGCCAGCAGTTTACCAGGGTCCCACTATGGCTACACCTTC

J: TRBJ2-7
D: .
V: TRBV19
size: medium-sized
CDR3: CASSKREDEQYF
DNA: TGTGCCAGTAGTAAGAGGGAAGACGAGCAGTACTTC

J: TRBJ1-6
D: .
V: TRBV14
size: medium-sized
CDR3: CASSHGDNSYNSPLHF
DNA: TGTGCCAGCAGCCATGGCGACAACTCCTATAATTCACCCCTCCACTTT

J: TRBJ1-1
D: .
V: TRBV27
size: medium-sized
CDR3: CATHLNTEAFF
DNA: TGTGCCACCCATCTAAACACTGAAGCTTTCTTT

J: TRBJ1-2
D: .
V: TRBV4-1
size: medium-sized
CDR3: CASSQWFGGYGYTF
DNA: TGCGCCAGCAGCCAATGGTTCGGAGGCTATGGCTACACCTTC

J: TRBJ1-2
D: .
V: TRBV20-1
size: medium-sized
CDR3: CSAREGFQYGYTF
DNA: TGCAGTGCTAGAGAGGGGTTTCAGTATGGCTACACCTTC

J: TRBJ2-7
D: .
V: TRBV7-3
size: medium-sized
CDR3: CASSLMGSDYEQYF
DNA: TGTGCCAGCAGCCTAATGGGGAGTGACTACGAGCAGTACTTC

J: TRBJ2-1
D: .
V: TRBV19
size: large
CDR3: CASSILLVNEQFF
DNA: TGTGCCAGTAGTATACTTCTAGTCAATGAGCAGTTCTTC

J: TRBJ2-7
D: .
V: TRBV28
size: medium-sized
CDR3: CASSFFPTVRRYEQYF
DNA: TGTGCCAGCAGTTTTTTCCCCACAGTTCGAAGGTACGAGCAGTACTTC

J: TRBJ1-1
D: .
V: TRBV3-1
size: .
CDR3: CASSQGFGRLNTEAFF
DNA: TGCGCCAGCAGCCAAGGGTTCGGGCGACTGAACACTGAAGCTTTCTTT

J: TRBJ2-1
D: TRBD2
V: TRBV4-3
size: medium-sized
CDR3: CASSQELAGVVLYNEQFF
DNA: TGCGCCAGCAGCCAAGAACTAGCGGGAGTCGTATTGTACAATGAGCAGTTCTTC

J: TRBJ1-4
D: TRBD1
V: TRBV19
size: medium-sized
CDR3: CASIGRDRGPEKLFF
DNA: TGTGCCAGTATCGGGCGGGACAGGGGGCCTGAAAAACTGTTTTTT

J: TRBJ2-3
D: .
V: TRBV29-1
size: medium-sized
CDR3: CSVVADTQYF
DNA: TGCAGCGTTGTGGCAGATACGCAGTATTTT

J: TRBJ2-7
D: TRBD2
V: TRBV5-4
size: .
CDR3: CASTGLRRRQRDYEQYF
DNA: TGTGCCAGCACTGGGTTACGTAGGAGACAGCGGGACTACGAGCAGTACTTC

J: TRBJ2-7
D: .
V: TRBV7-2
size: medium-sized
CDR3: CASSLAGTGRDSYEQYF
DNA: TGTGCCAGCAGCTTAGCCGGGACTGGGCGAGACTCCTACGAGCAGTACTTC

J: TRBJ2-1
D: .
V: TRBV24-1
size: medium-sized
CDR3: CATSDNVGIEQFF
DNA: TGTGCCACCAGTGATAATGTGGGGATTGAGCAGTTCTTC

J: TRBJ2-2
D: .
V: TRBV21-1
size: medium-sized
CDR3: CASTQTGGRYTGELFF
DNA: TGTGCCAGCACCCAGACCGGAGGGAGATACACCGGGGAGCTGTTTTTT

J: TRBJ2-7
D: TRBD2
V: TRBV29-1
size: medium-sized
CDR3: CSVRLTSGYEQYF
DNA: TGCAGCGTTCGTCTAACTAGCGGCTACGAGCAGTACTTC

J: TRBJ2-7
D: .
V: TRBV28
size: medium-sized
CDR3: CASSPNIYEQYF
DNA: TGTGCCAGCAGCCCCAACATCTACGAGCAGTACTTC

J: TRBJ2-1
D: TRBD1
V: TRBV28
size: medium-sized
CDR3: CASSHPGRGIDEQFF
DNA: TGTGCCAGCAGCCACCCCGGCAGGGGGATAGATGAGCAGTTCTTC

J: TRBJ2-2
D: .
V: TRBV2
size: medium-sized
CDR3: CASGAGTGELFF
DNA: TGTGCCAGCGGGGCGGGGACCGGGGAGCTGTTTTTT

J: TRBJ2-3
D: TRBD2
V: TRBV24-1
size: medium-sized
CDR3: CATTEGTSDSTDTQYF
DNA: TGTGCCACCACTGAAGGGACTAGCGACAGCACAGATACGCAGTATTTT

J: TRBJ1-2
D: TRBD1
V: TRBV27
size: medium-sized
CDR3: CASSSRDRGSTYGYTF
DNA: TGTGCCAGCAGTTCCCGGGACAGGGGGTCAACCTATGGCTACACCTTC

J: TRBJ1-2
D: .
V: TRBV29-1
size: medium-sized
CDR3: CSALGLANYGYTF
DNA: TGCAGCGCGCTGGGATTGGCTAACTATGGCTACACCTTC

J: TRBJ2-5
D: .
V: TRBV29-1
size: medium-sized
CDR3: CSVPGRQETQYF
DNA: TGCAGCGTTCCGGGGAGACAAGAGACCCAGTACTTC